The following is a T cell receptor (beta chain) sequence with its context. Each subset's genomic DNA was split evenly across several immunoSEQ plates. In the authors' methods: Junction-only immunoSEQ sequences carried no quality scores, so filtering differed. TCRdb keeps only in-frame clones here, not all; method: immunoSEQ multiplex PCR. V, J and clone size are taken as reported in that table, and D and trimming were inferred from the DNA itself. Seen here are more than 450,000 clones, less than 85% observed once, and the top ten hold roughly 13%. This sample is part of a study of shared clonotypes between healthy human individuals. From germline, CDR1 is LNHDA and CDR2 SQIVND (reference sequence). The CDR3 covers 14 residues. V was clipped by 1 base and J by 4 bases; unmatched bases: 2.

V gene TRBV19 combines with J gene TRBJ2-7, with TRBD1 matching over 9 bases. Sequencing was done on a sample of PBMCs. This clonotype originated in a woman in her thirties or forties in good health. Some clones in this sample may be carry-over from other donors' samples. CDR3 loop: CASSIGDREYEQYF. The DNA for the CDR3 is TGTGCCAGTAGTATAGGGGACAGGGAGTACGAGCAGTACTTC.